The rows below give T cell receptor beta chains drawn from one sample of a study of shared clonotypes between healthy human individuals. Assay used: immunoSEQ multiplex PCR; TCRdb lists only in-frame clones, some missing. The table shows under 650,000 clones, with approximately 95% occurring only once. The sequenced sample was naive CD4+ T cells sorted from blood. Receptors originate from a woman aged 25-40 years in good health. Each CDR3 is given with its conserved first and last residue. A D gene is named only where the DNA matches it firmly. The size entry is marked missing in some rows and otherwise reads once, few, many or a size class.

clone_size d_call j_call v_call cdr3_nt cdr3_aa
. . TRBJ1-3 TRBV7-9 TGTGCCAGCAGCTTTAGGGGGGGTCCCCCTGGAAACACCATATATTTT CASSFRGGPPGNTIYF
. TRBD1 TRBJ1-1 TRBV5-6 TGTGCCAGCAGCACCCAGGGACAGATCTACACTGAAGCTTTCTTT CASSTQGQIYTEAFF
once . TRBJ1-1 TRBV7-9 TGTGCCAGCAGCTCCGCCCCTCCGGACACTGAAGCTTTCTTT CASSSAPPDTEAFF
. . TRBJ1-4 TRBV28 TGTGCCAGCACCTCGGGGGGGGCCAATAATGAAAAACTGTTTTTT CASTSGGANNEKLFF
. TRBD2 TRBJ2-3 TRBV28 TGTGCCAGCTTCCCCCTAACGCTAGCGGAAGGGGCAGATACGCAGTATTTT CASFPLTLAEGADTQYF
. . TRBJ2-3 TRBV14 TGTGCCAGCAGCCAAGCGTATTGGACAGATACGCAGTATTTT CASSQAYWTDTQYF
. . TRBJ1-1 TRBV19 TGTGCCAGTAGGGACGTAGTCACCGGGTGGACTGAAGCTTTCTTT CASRDVVTGWTEAFF
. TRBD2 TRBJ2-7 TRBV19 TGTGCCAGTAGTCCCCGGGACACTGGACTAGCGGGACACTCCTACGAGCAGTACTTC CASSPRDTGLAGHSYEQYF
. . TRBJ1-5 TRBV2 TGTGCCAGCAGTTCGCTCGGGGCCACCAATCAGCCCCAGCATTTT CASSSLGATNQPQHF
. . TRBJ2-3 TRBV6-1 TGTGCCAGCAGTGTTGGTCTCCTCACAGATACGCAGTATTTT CASSVGLLTDTQYF
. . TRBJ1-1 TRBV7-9 TGTGCCAGCAGCTTGGGGTCGCGAGAAGCTTTCTTT CASSLGSREAFF
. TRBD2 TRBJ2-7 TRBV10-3 TGTGCCATCGGGGGAGGGGCGGCCTACGAGCAGTACTTC CAIGGGAAYEQYF
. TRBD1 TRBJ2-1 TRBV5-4 TGTGCCAGCAGCAAGCGACAGGGTCAAGGTGAGCAGTTCTTC CASSKRQGQGEQFF
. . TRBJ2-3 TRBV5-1 TGCGCCAGCAGCCCCGCCGGTTGGGCCACAGATACGCAGTATTTT CASSPAGWATDTQYF
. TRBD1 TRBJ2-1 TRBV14 TGTGCCAGCAGCCACATTAGGGACAGGGATAACGATGAGCAGTTCTTC CASSHIRDRDNDEQFF
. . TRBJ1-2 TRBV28 TGTGCCAGCAGTTATCTAGCGGGGCAGGGGAATGACTATGGCTACACCTTC CASSYLAGQGNDYGYTF
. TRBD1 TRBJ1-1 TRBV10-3 TGTGCCATCAAGGACAGGGAACGAAGGGAAGCTTTCTTT CAIKDRERREAFF
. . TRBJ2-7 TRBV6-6 TGTGCCAGCAGTAAAACCCAGGCGAGTGGCTACGAGCAGTACTTC CASSKTQASGYEQYF
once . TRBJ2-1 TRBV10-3 TGTGCCATCAGTGAGTCGATACCGTTTGAGCAGTTCTTC CAISESIPFEQFF
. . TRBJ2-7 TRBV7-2 TGTGCCAGCAGCCCCCCGTCTCGGGACTCCAGCTCCTACGAGCAGTACTTC CASSPPSRDSSSYEQYF
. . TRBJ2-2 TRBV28 TGTGCCAGCAGCCCCACAAACACCGGGGAGCTGTTTTTT CASSPTNTGELFF
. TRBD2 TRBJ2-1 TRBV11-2 TGTGCCAGCAGCCTCGGACTAGCGGGCTACAATGAGCAGTTCTTC CASSLGLAGYNEQFF
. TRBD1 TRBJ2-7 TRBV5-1 TGCGCCAGCAGCTCATTCTTACAGGGGAACGAGCAGTACTTC CASSSFLQGNEQYF
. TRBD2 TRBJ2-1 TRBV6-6 TGTGCCAGCACCGGGGGGGTGCTGTCCTACAATGAGCAGTTCTTC CASTGGVLSYNEQFF
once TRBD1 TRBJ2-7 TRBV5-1 TGCGCCAGCAGCTTGGCCCCGGGACAGGCCGAGGGAGAGCAGTACTTC CASSLAPGQAEGEQYF
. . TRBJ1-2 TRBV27 TGTGCCAGCAGGAGGGGGACCTATGGCTACACCTTC CASRRGTYGYTF
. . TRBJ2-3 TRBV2 TGTGCCAGCATGGGGGAGGCAGATACGCAGTATTTT CASMGEADTQYF
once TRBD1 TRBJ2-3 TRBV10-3 TGTGCCATCAGACGGACAGGGGAACAAGATACGCAGTATTTT CAIRRTGEQDTQYF
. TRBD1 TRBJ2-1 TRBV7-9 TGTGCCAGCAGCGGCCGACAGGGGGTGACCTACAATGAGCAGTTCTTC CASSGRQGVTYNEQFF
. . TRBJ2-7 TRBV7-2 TGTGCCAGCAGCCAGGGGTCAGGAAGGTACTCCTACGAGCAGTACTTC CASSQGSGRYSYEQYF
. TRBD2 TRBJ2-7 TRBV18 TGTGCCAGCTCACCACCTGGTCTTCGACTAGCGGGGGCCGCCGGTTACGAGCAGTACTTC CASSPPGLRLAGAAGYEQYF
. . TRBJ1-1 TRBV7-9 TGTGCCAGCAGCTTCGGCCTCGGTTTCACTGAAGCTTTCTTT CASSFGLGFTEAFF
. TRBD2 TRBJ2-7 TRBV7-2 TGTGCCAGCAGCTCCCGGACTAGCGGGACCCACGAGCAGTACTTC CASSSRTSGTHEQYF